What follows describes a single T cell receptor beta chain. Antigen: not known. The data originate from a study of T cells after yellow fever vaccination. Study-level results: Though weaker, the secondary response peaked faster, on day 5 versus 15.

UMIs and a universal primer site were added when TCR cDNA was made by 5'RACE template switching. One entry per CDR3 protein results from TCRdb running MiXCR on the 5' RACE reads. The sample has approximately 600,000 distinct CDR3 sequences; 9% to 15% are singletons. The CDR3 length is 16 residues. V was pared by 4 bases and J by 3 bases, with 18 bases between. Sequenced here: PBMCs, sampled on the day of the yellow fever booster vaccination. This TCR was recovered from a man under 40 who received the YFV17D yellow fever vaccine. The rearrangement joins TRBV12-3 or TRBV12-4 to TRBJ1-1, with no clear D. CDR3 protein: CASSSAGGQDYTEAFF. For the CDR3, the DNA is TGTGCCAGCAGTTCCGCGGGCGGGCAGGATTACACTGAAGCTTTCTTT.